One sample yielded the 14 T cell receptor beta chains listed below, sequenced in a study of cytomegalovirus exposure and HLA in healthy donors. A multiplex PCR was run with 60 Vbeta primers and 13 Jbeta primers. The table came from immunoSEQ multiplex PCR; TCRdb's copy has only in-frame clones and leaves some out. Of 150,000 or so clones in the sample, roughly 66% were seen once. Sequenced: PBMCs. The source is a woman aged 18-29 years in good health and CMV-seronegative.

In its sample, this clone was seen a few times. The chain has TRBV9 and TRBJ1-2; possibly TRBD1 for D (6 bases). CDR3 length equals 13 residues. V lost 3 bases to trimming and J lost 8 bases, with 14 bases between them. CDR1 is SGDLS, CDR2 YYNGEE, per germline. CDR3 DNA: TGTGCCAGCAGCGCCCCACCAGGGGTAGGCTACACCTTC. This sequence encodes CASSAPPGVGYTF. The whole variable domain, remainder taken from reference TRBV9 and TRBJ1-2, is DSGVTQTPKHLITATGQRVTLRCSPRSGDLSVYWYQQSLDQGLQFLIQYYNGEERAKGNILERFSAQQFPDLHSELNLSSLELGDSALYFCASSAPPGVGYTFGSGTRLTVV.

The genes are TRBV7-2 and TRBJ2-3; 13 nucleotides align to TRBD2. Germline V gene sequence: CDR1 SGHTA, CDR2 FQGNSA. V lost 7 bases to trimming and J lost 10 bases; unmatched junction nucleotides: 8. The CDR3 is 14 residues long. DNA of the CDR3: TGTGCCAGCACCCCAGAACTAGCGGGAGGGGCGCAGTATTTT. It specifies CASTPELAGGAQYF.

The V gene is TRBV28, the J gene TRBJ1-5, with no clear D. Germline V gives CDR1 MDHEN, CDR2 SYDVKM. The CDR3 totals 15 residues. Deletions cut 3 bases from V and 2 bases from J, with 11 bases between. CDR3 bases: TGTGCCAGCAGTTTCAGAATTTTGCGCAATCAGCCCCAGCATTTT. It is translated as CASSFRILRNQPQHF. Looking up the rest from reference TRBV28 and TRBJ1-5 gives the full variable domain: DVKVTQSSRYLVKRTGEKVFLECVQDMDHENMFWYRQDPGLGLRLIYFSYDVKMKEKGDIPEGYSVSREKKERFSLILESASTNQTSMYLCASSFRILRNQPQHFGDGTRLSIL.

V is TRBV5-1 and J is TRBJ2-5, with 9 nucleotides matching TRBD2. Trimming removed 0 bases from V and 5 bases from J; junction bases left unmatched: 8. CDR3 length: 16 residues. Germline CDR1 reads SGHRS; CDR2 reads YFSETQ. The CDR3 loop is CASSLGGSGREETQYF. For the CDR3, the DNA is TGCGCCAGCAGCTTGGGGGGTAGCGGGAGAGAGGAGACCCAGTACTTC.

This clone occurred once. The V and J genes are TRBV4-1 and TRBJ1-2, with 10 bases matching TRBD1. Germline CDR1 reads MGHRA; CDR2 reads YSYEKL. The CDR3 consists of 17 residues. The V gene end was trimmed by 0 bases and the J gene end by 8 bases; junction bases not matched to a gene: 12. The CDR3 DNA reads TGCGCCAGCAGCCAAGATTCGACGACAGGGGGCACCGTGGGCTACACCTTC. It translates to CASSQDSTTGGTVGYTF.

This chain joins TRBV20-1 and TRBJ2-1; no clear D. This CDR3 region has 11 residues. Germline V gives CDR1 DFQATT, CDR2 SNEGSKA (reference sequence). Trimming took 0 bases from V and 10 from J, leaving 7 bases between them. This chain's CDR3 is CSARDTREQFF. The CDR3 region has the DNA TGCAGTGCTAGAGATACCCGGGAGCAGTTCTTC.

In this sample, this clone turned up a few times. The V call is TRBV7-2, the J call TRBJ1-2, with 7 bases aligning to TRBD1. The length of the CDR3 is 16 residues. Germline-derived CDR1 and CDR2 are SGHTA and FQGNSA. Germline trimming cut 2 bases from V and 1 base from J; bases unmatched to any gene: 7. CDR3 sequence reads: CASSLRDRAGNYGYTF. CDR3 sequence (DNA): TGTGCCAGCAGCTTACGCGACAGGGCCGGTAACTATGGCTACACCTTC. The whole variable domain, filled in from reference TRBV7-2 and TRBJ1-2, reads GAGVSQSPSNKVTEKGKDVELRCDPISGHTALYWYRQSLGQGLEFLIYFQGNSAPDKSGLPSDRFSAERTGGSVSTLTIQRTQQEDSAVYLCASSLRDRAGNYGYTFGSGTRLTVV.

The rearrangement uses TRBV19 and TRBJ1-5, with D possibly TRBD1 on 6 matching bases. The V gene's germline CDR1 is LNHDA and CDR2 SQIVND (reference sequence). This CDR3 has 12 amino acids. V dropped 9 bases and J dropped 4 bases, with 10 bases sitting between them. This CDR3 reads CASQQGNQPQHF. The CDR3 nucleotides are TGTGCCAGCCAACAGGGAAATCAGCCCCAGCATTTT.

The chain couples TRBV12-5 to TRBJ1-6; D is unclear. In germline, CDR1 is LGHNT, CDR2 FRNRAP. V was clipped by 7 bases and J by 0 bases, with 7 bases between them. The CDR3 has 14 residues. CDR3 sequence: CASAVSSYNSPLHF. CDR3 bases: TGTGCTAGTGCTGTTAGCTCCTATAATTCACCCCTCCACTTT.

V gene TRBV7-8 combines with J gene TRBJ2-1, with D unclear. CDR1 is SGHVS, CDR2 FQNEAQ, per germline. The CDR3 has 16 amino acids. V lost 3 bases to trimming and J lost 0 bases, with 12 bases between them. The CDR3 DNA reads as TGTGCCAGCAGCTTCCTGACTGGCAGCTCCTACAATGAGCAGTTCTTC. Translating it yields CASSFLTGSSYNEQFF.

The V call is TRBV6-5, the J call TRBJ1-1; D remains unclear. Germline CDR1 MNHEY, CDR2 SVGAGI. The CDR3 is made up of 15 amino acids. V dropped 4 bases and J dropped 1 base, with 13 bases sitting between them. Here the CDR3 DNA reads TGTGCCAGCAGTTTGGCGGGAGACCAGAACACTGAAGCTTTCTTT. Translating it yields CASSLAGDQNTEAFF.

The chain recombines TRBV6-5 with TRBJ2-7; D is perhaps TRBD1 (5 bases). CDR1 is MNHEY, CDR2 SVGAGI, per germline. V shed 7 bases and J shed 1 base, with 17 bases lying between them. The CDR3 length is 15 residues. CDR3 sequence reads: CASTPLDSLSYEQYV. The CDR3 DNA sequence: TGTGCCAGCACCCCCCTAGACAGTCTTTCCTACGAGCAGTACGTC.

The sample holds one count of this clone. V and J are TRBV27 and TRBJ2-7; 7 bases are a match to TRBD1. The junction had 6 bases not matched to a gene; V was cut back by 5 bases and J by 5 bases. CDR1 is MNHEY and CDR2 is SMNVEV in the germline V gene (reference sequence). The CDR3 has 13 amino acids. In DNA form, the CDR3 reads TGTGCCAGCAGTCGAAGACAGGGCCACGAGCAGTACGTC. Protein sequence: CASSRRQGHEQYV.

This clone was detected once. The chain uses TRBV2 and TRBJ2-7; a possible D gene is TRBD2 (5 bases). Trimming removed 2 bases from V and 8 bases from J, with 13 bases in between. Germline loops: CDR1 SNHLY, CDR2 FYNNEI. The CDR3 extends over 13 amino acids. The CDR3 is CASSERPGGKQYV. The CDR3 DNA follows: TGTGCCAGCAGTGAAAGACCAGGAGGAAAGCAGTACGTC.